The 16 T cell receptor beta chains below were found in one sample sequenced in a study of control samples from healthy donors and cancer patients. The assay was immunoSEQ multiplex PCR, and TCRdb's table has in-frame clones only and misses some. The sample lists roughly 120,000 clones; approximately 95% were seen once. Sequencing input: blood. The receptors derive from a man aged 30 to 45 in good health.

This chain uses TRBV3-1 (or the pseudogene TRBV3-2) with TRBJ1-1; the D is unclear. Germline CDR1 and CDR2: LGHDT and YNNKEL (reference sequence). Between the trimmed V and J ends, which lost 2 bases and 0 bases, there was a span of 7 bases. The CDR3 runs to 14 residues. CDR3 nucleotide sequence: TGTGCCAGCAGCCAAAATGCCATGAACACTGAAGCTTTCTTT. As protein: CASSQNAMNTEAFF.

The V gene is TRBV28, the J gene TRBJ2-5; unclear D gene. With 7 bases removed from V and 1 base from J, the gap between germline ends came to 7 bases. CDR1 is MDHEN, CDR2 SYDVKM, per germline. The CDR3 contains 12 residues. In DNA, the CDR3 is TGTGCCAGCACAAATTTCCAAGAGACCCAGTACTTC. Its protein is CASTNFQETQYF.

The chain has TRBV9 and TRBJ1-1; a possible D gene is TRBD1 (6 bases). The germline V gene has CDR1 SGDLS and CDR2 YYNGEE. The CDR3 extends over 17 amino acids. Trimming removed 2 bases from V and 2 bases from J, with 19 bases in between. The chain's CDR3 is CASSVQEGDVYNTEAFF. The CDR3 region has the DNA TGTGCCAGCAGCGTTCAGGAGGGGGATGTGTACAACACTGAAGCTTTCTTT. Looking up the rest from reference TRBV9 and TRBJ1-1 gives the full variable domain: DSGVTQTPKHLITATGQRVTLRCSPRSGDLSVYWYQQSLDQGLQFLIQYYNGEERAKGNILERFSAQQFPDLHSELNLSSLELGDSALYFCASSVQEGDVYNTEAFFGQGTRLTVV.

The chain joins TRBV11-2 to TRBJ1-6, with D uncertain. Trimming cost V 4 bases and J 9 bases, with 10 bases left between them. Germline V gene lookup returns CDR1 SGHAT and CDR2 FQNNGV. The CDR3 has 13 residues. CDR3 in amino acids: CASSSGSGSPLHF. The CDR3 DNA is TGTGCCAGCAGCTCGGGGTCTGGTTCACCCCTCCACTTT.

The chain joins TRBV4-3 to TRBJ2-7; D unclear. V shed 2 bases and J shed 3 bases, with 8 bases lying between them. The CDR3 is 13 residues long. The germline V gene encodes CDR1 LGHNA and CDR2 YSLEER. CDR3 nucleotides: TGCGCCAGCAGCCAACACAGAAACTACGAGCAGTACTTC. It translates to CASSQHRNYEQYF.

The chain couples TRBV28 to TRBJ1-2, with 12 nucleotides matching TRBD1. CDR1 and CDR2 (germline): MDHEN, SYDVKM. The CDR3 runs 17 residues. V was pared by 4 bases and J by 1 base, with 7 bases of the junction left unmatched. The CDR3 protein is CASSSPGQGAYNYGYTF. The CDR3 bases are TGTGCCAGCAGTTCTCCGGGACAGGGGGCCTATAACTATGGCTACACCTTC.

The CDR3 region is CASSKRGTSEAFF. The DNA of the CDR3 is TGTGCCAGCAGCAAAAGGGGGACGAGTGAAGCTTTCTTT. The chain joins TRBV21-1 to TRBJ1-1; the tabulated D call, TRBD1, remains unverified against the DNA. TRBV21-1 is listed as a pseudogene. The CDR3 has 13 amino acids.

The chain has TRBV9 and TRBJ2-3; D is ambiguous. Trimming removed 3 bases at V and 5 bases at J, with 7 bases between. Germline assignment: CDR1 SGDLS and CDR2 YYNGEE. The CDR3 covers 12 residues. The CDR3 spells CASSARIDTQYF. The CDR3 DNA sequence: TGTGCCAGCAGCGCGCGGATAGATACGCAGTATTTT.

V usage is TRBV18 and J usage is TRBJ1-1; no reliable D call. V was cut by 2 bases and J by 2 bases, with 6 bases left in between. CDR1 KGHSH and CDR2 LQKENI come from the germline V gene. The CDR3 totals 13 residues. The CDR3 nucleotides read TGTGCCAGCTCACCATGGGAAAACACTGAAGCTTTCTTT. Protein: CASSPWENTEAFF.

V and J are TRBV6-2 or TRBV6-3 and TRBJ2-2; D unresolved. V was trimmed by 2 bases and J by 6 bases, leaving 16 bases between them. This CDR3 is 16 amino acids long. CDR1 MNHEY and CDR2 SVGEGT come from the germline V gene. CDR3 nucleotides: TGTGCCAGCAGTTACAGGCTAGTAATCCAGGCCGGGGAGCTGTTTTTT. Translating it yields CASSYRLVIQAGELFF.

This chain connects TRBV19 to TRBJ1-6, with no clear D. Germline assignment: CDR1 LNHDA and CDR2 SQIVND (reference sequence). Trimming took 3 bases from V and 2 from J, leaving 14 bases between them. The CDR3 loop spans 17 amino acids. As DNA, the CDR3 is TGTGCCAGTAGTATCGGCCCGGGGAGCACCTATAATTCACCCCTCCACTTT. It yields the protein CASSIGPGSTYNSPLHF.

The CDR3 here is CASSFYGGEAFF. The CDR3 DNA is TGTGCCAGCAGCTTTTACGGAGGCGAAGCTTTCTTT. The chain employs TRBV5-4 and TRBJ1-1; D is unclear. From germline, CDR1 is SGHNT and CDR2 YYREEE (reference sequence). This CDR3 has 12 residues. V was clipped by 2 bases and J by 8 bases, with 10 bases between them.

V gene TRBV5-1 combines with J gene TRBJ1-5; D is ambiguous. Germline lookup yields CDR1 SGHRS and CDR2 YFSETQ. V was pared by 3 bases and J by 4 bases, with 14 bases between. This CDR3 contains 15 residues. This chain's CDR3 is CASSWAGTDNQPQHF. CDR3 coding DNA: TGCGCCAGCAGCTGGGCGGGAACGGATAATCAGCCCCAGCATTTT.

The chain carries TRBV30 and TRBJ1-5; 8 positions agree with TRBD1. This CDR3 comprises 16 residues. The ends lost 3 bases at V and 4 bases at J; junction bases unmatched: 11. Per germline, CDR1 GTSNPN and CDR2 SVGIG (reference sequence). The CDR3 protein is CAWSPFGNRGNQPQHF. The CDR3 DNA reads TGTGCCTGGAGCCCGTTTGGGAACAGGGGGAATCAGCCCCAGCATTTT.

V usage is TRBV11-2 and J usage is TRBJ1-6; 8 nucleotides line up with TRBD1. J gave up 8 bases and V 5 bases, and 5 bases lay outside the gene matches. There are 14 residues in the CDR3. Germline CDR1 and CDR2: SGHAT and FQNNGV. CDR3 sequence: CASSPGQGHSPLHF. CDR3 DNA sequence: TGTGCCAGCAGCCCCGGACAGGGTCATTCACCCCTCCACTTT. The full variable domain, with the rest looked up from reference TRBV11-2 and TRBJ1-6, is EAGVAQSPRYKIIEKRQSVAFWCNPISGHATLYWYQQILGQGPKLLIQFQNNGVVDDSQLPKDRFSAERLKGVDSTLKIQPAKLEDSAVYLCASSPGQGHSPLHFGNGTRLTVT.

The chain employs TRBV7-6 and TRBJ1-3, with 7 bases matching TRBD1. V lost 5 bases, J lost 2 bases, and 9 bases stayed unmatched. The germline gives CDR1 SGHVS, CDR2 FNYEAQ. The CDR3 has 16 residues. CDR3 coding DNA: TGTGCCAGCAGCCCCTCGCGGACAGGAACTGGAAACACCATATATTTT. This sequence encodes CASSPSRTGTGNTIYF.